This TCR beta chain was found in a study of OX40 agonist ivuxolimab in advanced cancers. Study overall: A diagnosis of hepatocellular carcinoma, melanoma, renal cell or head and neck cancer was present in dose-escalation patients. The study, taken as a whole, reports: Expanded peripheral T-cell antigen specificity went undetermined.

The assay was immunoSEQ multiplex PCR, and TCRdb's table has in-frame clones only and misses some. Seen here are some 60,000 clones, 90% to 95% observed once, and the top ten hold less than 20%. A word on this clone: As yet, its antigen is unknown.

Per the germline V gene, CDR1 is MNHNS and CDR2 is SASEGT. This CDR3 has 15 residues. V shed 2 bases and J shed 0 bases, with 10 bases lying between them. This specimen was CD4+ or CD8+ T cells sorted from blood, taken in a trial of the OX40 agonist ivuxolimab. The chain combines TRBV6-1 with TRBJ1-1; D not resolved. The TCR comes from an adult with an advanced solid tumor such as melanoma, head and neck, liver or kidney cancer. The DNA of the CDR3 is TGTGCCAGCAGTGAATCGCGTCGGTTGAACACTGAAGCTTTCTTT. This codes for CASSESRRLNTEAFF.